The next 2 T cell receptor beta chains were all read from a single sample in a study of shared clonotypes between healthy human individuals. CD45RO negativity and positive selection for CCR7 defined naive CD8 cells, a population that excluded terminally differentiated effector memory CD45RA+ cells. Clones were sequenced by immunoSEQ multiplex PCR, and TCRdb holds only the in-frame ones, with some missing. The table records approximately 1.9 million clones, about 93% of them present only once. Specimen: naive CD8+ T cells from PBMCs. All receptors derive from a man aged 18 to 29 in good health. Some clones in this sample may be carry-over from other donors' samples.

The genes are TRBV7-2 and TRBJ2-7; 8 nucleotides agree with TRBD2. J gave up 4 bases and V 0 bases, and 5 bases lay outside the gene matches. This CDR3 has 15 amino acids. Germline V gene data show CDR1 as SGHTA and CDR2 as FQGNSA. In DNA form, the CDR3 reads TGTGCCAGCAGCTTAGCCCCGGCTAGCGGGTACGAGCAGTACTTC. Translated, it gives CASSLAPASGYEQYF.

CDR3 sequence reads: CASSPFTTGRTEAFF. For the CDR3, the DNA is TGTGCCAGCTCACCATTCACAACAGGCCGAACCGAAGCTTTCTTT. The V gene is TRBV18, the J gene TRBJ1-1; possibly TRBD1 for D (5 bases). CDR3 length equals 15 residues. V lost 2 bases and J 8 bases, leaving 18 bases between the germline ends. CDR1 KGHSH and CDR2 LQKENI come from the germline V gene.